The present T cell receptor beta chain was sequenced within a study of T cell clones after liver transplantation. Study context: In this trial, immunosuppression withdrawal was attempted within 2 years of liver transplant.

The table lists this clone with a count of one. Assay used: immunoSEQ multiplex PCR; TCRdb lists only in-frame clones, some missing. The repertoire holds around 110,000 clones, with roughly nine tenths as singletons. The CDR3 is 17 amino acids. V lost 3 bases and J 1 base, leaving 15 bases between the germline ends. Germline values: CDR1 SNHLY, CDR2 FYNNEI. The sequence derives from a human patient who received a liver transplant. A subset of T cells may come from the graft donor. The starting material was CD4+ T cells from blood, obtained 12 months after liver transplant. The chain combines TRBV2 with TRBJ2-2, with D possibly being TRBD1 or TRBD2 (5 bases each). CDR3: CASSDPGGRQNTGELFF. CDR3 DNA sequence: TGTGCCAGCAGTGACCCTGGGGGACGCCAGAACACCGGGGAGCTGTTTTTT.